Listed here is a single T cell receptor (beta chain). Its target is unknown. The sample belongs to a study of cytomegalovirus exposure and HLA in healthy donors. The CDR3 totals 16 residues. Unmatched junction bases numbered 5, after V lost 3 bases and J lost 3 bases. Germline V gives CDR1 LNHDA, CDR2 SQIVND (reference sequence). The primer mix had 60 Vbeta and 13 Jbeta primers. Data came from immunoSEQ multiplex PCR; TCRdb stores just in-frame clones and leaves some out. This repertoire comprises about 48,000 clones; its ten largest clones make up about 6.1%. Study-level points and caveats: Earlier analysis yielded a pattern in which most TCR beta V segments were productive about 90% or about 30% of the time. Versus the roughly 670-donor mean, an Asian-associated ancestry cluster reportedly showed fewer N-insertions in a later analysis.

Sequenced material: PBMCs. This rearrangement joins TRBV19 to TRBJ2-2, with 9 bases fitting TRBD1. The clonotype was recovered from a male donor in good health and CMV-seropositive. CDR3 nucleotide sequence: TGTGCCAGTAGTATGGACAGGGGCTGGTACACCGGGGAGCTGTTTTTT. This gives the protein CASSMDRGWYTGELFF.